Described below is a single TCR beta chain sequence and its context. What it binds is unknown. CDR3 length: 15 residues. In germline, CDR1 is LNHDA, CDR2 SQIVND (reference sequence). Trimming took 8 bases from V and 5 from J, leaving 18 bases between them. The data were taken from a study of immune cell composition in non-small cell lung cancer. Study information: Tumours were mainly lung adenocarcinoma or squamous cell carcinoma.

Libraries were prepared by immunoSEQ multiplex PCR; TCRdb keeps only in-frame clonotypes and omits some of them. The table records 14,000 to 15,000 clones, around 63% of them present only once. Overall study results and limits: Adenocarcinomas with higher top tumour-associated clone frequency had more reactive TILs. Tumour TCR-beta clonality was not significantly tied to smoking pack-years.

Genomic DNA came from frozen unsorted single-cell suspensions. The sequence derives from a human donor with non-small cell lung cancer. Sequenced: lung tumor tissue. V gene TRBV19 combines with J gene TRBJ2-2, with a tentative D call TRBD2 (6 bases). The chain's CDR3 is CASRTGTGGTGELFF. As DNA, the CDR3 is TGTGCCAGTCGAACCGGGACTGGGGGGACCGGGGAGCTGTTTTTT.